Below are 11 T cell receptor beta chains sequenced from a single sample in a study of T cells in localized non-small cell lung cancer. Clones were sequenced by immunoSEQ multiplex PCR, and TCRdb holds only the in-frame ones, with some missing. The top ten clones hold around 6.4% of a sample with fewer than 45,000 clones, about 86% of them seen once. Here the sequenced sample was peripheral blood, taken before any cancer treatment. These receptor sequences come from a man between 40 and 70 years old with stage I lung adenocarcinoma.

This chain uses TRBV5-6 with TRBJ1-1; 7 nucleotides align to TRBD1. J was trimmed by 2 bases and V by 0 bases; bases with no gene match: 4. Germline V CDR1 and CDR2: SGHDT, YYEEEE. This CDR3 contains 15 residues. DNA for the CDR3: TGTGCCAGCAGCTTGGCCCGACAGGGCAACACTGAAGCTTTCTTT. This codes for CASSLARQGNTEAFF.

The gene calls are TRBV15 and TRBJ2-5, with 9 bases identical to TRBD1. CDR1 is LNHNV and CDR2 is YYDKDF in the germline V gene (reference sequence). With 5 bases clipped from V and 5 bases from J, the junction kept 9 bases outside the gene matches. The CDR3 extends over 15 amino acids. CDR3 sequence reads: CATSDGDREVETQYF. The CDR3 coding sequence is TGTGCCACCAGCGACGGGGACAGGGAGGTGGAGACCCAGTACTTC.

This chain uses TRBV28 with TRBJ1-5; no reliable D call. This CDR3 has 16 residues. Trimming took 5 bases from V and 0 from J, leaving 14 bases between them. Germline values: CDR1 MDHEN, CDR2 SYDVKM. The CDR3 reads CASSPQDGHSNQPQHF. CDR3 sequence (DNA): TGTGCCAGCAGTCCCCAGGACGGCCATAGCAATCAGCCCCAGCATTTT.

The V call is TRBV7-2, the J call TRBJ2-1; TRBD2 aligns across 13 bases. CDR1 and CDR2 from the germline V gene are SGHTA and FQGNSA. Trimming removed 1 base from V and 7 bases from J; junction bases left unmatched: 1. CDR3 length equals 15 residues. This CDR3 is CASSLGTSGRNEQFF. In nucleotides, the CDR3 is TGTGCCAGCAGCTTAGGGACTAGCGGGAGAAATGAGCAGTTCTTC.

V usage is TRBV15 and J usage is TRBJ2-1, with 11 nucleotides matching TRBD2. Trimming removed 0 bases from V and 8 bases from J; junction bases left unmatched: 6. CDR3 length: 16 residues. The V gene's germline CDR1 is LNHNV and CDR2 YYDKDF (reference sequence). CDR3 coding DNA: TGTGCCACCAGCAGAGATCGAGTAGCGGGAGGGGATGAGCAGTTCTTC. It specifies CATSRDRVAGGDEQFF.

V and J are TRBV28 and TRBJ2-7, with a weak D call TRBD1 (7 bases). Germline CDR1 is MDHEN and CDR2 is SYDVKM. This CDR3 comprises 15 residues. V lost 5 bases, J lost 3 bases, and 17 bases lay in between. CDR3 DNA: TGTGCCAGCAGTCCCCACAGGGGAGGCGGCTACGAGCAGTACTTC. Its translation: CASSPHRGGGYEQYF.

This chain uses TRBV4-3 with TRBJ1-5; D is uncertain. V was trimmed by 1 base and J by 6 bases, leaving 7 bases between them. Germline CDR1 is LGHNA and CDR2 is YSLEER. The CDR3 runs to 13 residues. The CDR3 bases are TGCGCCAGCAGCCAAGTTGCCGGTCAGCCCCAGCATTTT. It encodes CASSQVAGQPQHF.

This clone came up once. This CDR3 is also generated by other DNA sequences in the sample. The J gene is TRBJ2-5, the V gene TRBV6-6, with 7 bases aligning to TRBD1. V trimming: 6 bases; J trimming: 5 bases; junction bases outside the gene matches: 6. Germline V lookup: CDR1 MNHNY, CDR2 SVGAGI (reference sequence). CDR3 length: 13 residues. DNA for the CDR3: TGTGCCAGCAGGAGGGACAGCTGGGAGACCCAGTACTTC. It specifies CASRRDSWETQYF.

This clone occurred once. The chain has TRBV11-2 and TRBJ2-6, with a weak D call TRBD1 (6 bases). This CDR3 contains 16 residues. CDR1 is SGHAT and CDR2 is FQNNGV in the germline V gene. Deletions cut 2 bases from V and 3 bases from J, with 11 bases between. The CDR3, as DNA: TGTGCCAGCAGCTTACTACAGGGATATGGGGCCAACGTCCTGACTTTC. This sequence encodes CASSLLQGYGANVLTF.

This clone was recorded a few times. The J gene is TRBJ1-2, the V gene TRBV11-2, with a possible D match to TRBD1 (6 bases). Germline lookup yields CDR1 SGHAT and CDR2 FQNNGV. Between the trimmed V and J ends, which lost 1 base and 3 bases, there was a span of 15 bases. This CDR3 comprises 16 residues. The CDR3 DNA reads TGTGCCAGCAGCTTAGGTCCAGGGGTGTCGGACTATGGCTACACCTTC. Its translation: CASSLGPGVSDYGYTF.

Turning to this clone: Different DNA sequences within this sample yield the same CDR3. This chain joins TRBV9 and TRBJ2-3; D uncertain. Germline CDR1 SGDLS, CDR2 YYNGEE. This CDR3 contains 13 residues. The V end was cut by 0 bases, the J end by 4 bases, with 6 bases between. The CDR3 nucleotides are TGTGCCAGCAGCGTAGAATCTGCAGATACGCAGTATTTT. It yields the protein CASSVESADTQYF.